These 32 T cell receptor beta chains were all obtained from the same sample, sequenced in a study of spatial heterogeneity in lung cancer. Study results and limitations: It was found that expanded intratumoral alpha and beta TCR counts tracked tumor mutation counts.

These receptors' targets are unknown. Time point denoted: sample taken at primary tumor resection. MiXCR was run by TCRdb on the 5' RACE reads, yielding one entry per CDR3 protein. The sample contains 8,000 to 9,500 distinct CDR3 sequences, roughly 3% of which appear only once. The sample consisted of lung tumor tissue, taken at surgery. The source of these receptors is a male donor with early-stage non-small cell lung cancer.

This clonotype is medium-sized in the sample. This sequence joins TRBV7-9 and TRBJ2-2; 15 positions match TRBD2. Looked up from germline, CDR1 is SEHNR and CDR2 is FQNEAQ (reference sequence). V lost 1 base to trimming and J lost 0 bases; unmatched junction nucleotides: 6. The CDR3 runs 20 residues. In DNA, the CDR3 is TGTGCCAGCAGCTTAGGCTGGCGGACTAGCGGGGGGGCGAACACCGGGGAGCTGTTTTTT. As protein: CASSLGWRTSGGANTGELFF.

This clonotype has at least ten counts. The V gene is TRBV25-1, the J gene TRBJ1-1, with D tentatively TRBD1 (5 bases). From germline, CDR1 is MGHDK and CDR2 SYGVNS. The CDR3 length is 15 residues. V was trimmed by 2 bases and J by 4 bases, leaving 14 bases between them. The CDR3 loop reads CASSENGATSTEAFF. CDR3 in DNA: TGTGCCAGCAGTGAAAACGGGGCTACTAGCACTGAAGCTTTCTTT.

This clonotype was observed many times. CDR3 sequence reads: CSAGPYDSGNTIYF. In DNA form, the CDR3 reads TGCAGTGCTGGCCCCTACGACTCTGGAAACACCATATATTTT. V is TRBV20-1 and J is TRBJ1-3; D not resolved. The CDR3 has 14 amino acids. V dropped 5 bases and J dropped 0 bases, with 11 bases sitting between them. The germline V gene encodes CDR1 DFQATT and CDR2 SNEGSKA (reference sequence).

This clonotype was seen many times. The chain carries TRBV5-1 and TRBJ1-1; D call uncertain. The CDR3 sequence is 12 residues long. The V gene's germline CDR1 is SGHRS and CDR2 YFSETQ. V was pared by 2 bases and J by 7 bases, with 9 bases between. CDR3 sequence (DNA): TGCGCCAGCAGCTTTTCAGGCGGTGAAGCTTTCTTT. Translation gives CASSFSGGEAFF.

This clonotype was recorded many times. The chain recombines TRBV12-3 or TRBV12-4 with TRBJ1-2; 8 positions agree with TRBD1. The CDR3 extends over 13 amino acids. Trimming took 4 bases from V and 4 from J; bases not matched to a gene: 2. This CDR3 is CASSSTGGYGYTF. The CDR3 DNA reads as TGTGCCAGCAGTTCCACAGGGGGCTATGGCTACACCTTC.

The table lists this clonotype with many counts. This chain links TRBV19 with TRBJ2-2; D ambiguous. Germline CDR1 is LNHDA and CDR2 is SQIVND (reference sequence). Trimming cost V 1 base and J 6 bases, with 6 bases left between them. This CDR3 contains 13 residues. The CDR3 is CASSIGRPGELFF. As DNA, the CDR3 is TGTGCCAGTAGTATAGGACGTCCCGGGGAGCTGTTTTTT.

This clonotype was detected many times. This chain links TRBV18 with TRBJ1-1; possible D gene TRBD1, 5 bases. This CDR3 has 13 amino acids. Germline loops: CDR1 KGHSH, CDR2 LQKENI. V gave up 6 bases and J gave up 5 bases, with 13 bases separating them. For the CDR3, the DNA is TGTGCCAGCTCCCATGGGGGGTATACTGAAGCTTTCTTT. Protein product: CASSHGGYTEAFF.

This clonotype was seen ten or more times. The chain uses TRBV6-5 and TRBJ1-4; TRBD1 aligns across 7 bases. The V gene's germline CDR1 is MNHEY and CDR2 SVGAGI. The CDR3 loop spans 16 amino acids. V dropped 2 bases and J dropped 10; count of bases not matched to a gene: 13. CDR3 bases: TGTGCCAGCAGTTACGGAACCGGGACAGTTGGTCTAAAACTGTTTTTT. It yields the protein CASSYGTGTVGLKLFF.

This clonotype is medium-sized within its sample. The CDR3 here is CASSSGTGAAQETQYF. As DNA, the CDR3 is TGTGCCAGCAGCTCCGGGACAGGAGCCGCTCAAGAGACCCAGTACTTC. The chain links TRBV28 to TRBJ2-5; 8 bases align to TRBD1. Germline CDR1 reads MDHEN; CDR2 reads SYDVKM. V trimming: 6 bases; J trimming: 2 bases; junction bases outside the gene matches: 11. CDR3 length: 16 residues. The variable domain in full, with the rest retrieved from reference TRBV28 and TRBJ2-5, is DVKVTQSSRYLVKRTGEKVFLECVQDMDHENMFWYRQDPGLGLRLIYFSYDVKMKEKGDIPEGYSVSREKKERFSLILESASTNQTSMYLCASSSGTGAAQETQYFGPGTRLLVL.

On this clonotype: Just one base apart from a much larger clone, this may be a read error. The rearrangement joins TRBV10-2 to TRBJ2-1; TRBD1 agrees at 10 bases. The germline V gene encodes CDR1 WSHSY and CDR2 SAAADI. This CDR3 spans 16 amino acids. The CDR3 is CARSERGQGLYNEQFF. The CDR3, as DNA: TGCGCCAGGAGTGAGAGGGGACAGGGGCTTTACAATGAGCAGTTCTTC.

This clonotype came up many times. The CDR3: CASSIGTAYNEQFF. CDR3 nucleotide sequence: TGCGCCAGCAGCATAGGGACAGCCTACAATGAGCAGTTCTTC. The V gene is TRBV5-1, the J gene TRBJ2-1; the match to TRBD1 covers 7 bases. V lost 4 bases, J lost 2 bases, and 3 bases stayed unmatched. The CDR3 totals 14 residues. Germline CDR1 and CDR2: SGHRS and YFSETQ.

This clonotype qualifies as medium-sized. The rearrangement links TRBV6-1 to TRBJ1-2, with D uncertain. The ends were cut back, 2 bases at V and 1 base at J, with 5 bases in the middle. CDR3 length: 13 residues. The V gene's germline CDR1 is MNHNS and CDR2 SASEGT. The DNA for the CDR3 is TGTGCCAGCAGTGAACTCAATAACTATGGCTACACCTTC. This sequence encodes CASSELNNYGYTF.

By frequency in the sample, this clonotype is medium-sized (0.01 to 0.1%). The chain combines TRBV29-1 with TRBJ1-1, with D perhaps matching TRBD1 (5 bases). Trimming removed 5 bases at V and 0 bases at J, with 16 bases between. The germline CDR1 and CDR2 sequences are SQVTM and ANQGSEA. The CDR3 is 15 residues long. The CDR3 nucleotides read TGCAGCGTTTGGGGGTTGGCAGGGCTGAACACTGAAGCTTTCTTT. Its protein product is CSVWGLAGLNTEAFF.

This clonotype was counted ten times or more. An end of the junction does not agree with germline; a read error may underlie this. This chain connects TRBV7-9 to TRBJ2-1; D is perhaps TRBD1 (5 bases). Germline V lookup: CDR1 SEHNR, CDR2 FQNEAQ (reference sequence). There are 14 residues in the CDR3. CDR3 in amino acids: CASNLGDSSNEQFF. CDR3 in DNA: TGTGCCAGCAACTTAGGGGATAGCAGCAATGAGCAGTTCTTC.

This clonotype was seen repeatedly, ten times or more. The chain couples TRBV4-2 to TRBJ2-3; D unresolved. Germline loops: CDR1 LGHNA, CDR2 YNFKEQ. This CDR3 region has 14 residues. Between the trimmed V and J ends, which lost 0 bases and 1 base, there was a span of 5 bases. The CDR3 protein is CASSQEPGTDTQYF. As DNA, the CDR3 is TGTGCCAGCAGCCAAGAGCCGGGCACAGATACGCAGTATTTT.

In the case of this clonotype: A read error is possible here, since a much larger clone lies one base away. CDR3 nucleotide sequence: TGTGCCAGCAGCTTGGACCGACAGGGGGTTGCGAATGAGCAGTTCTTC. It encodes CASSLDRQGVANEQFF. This sequence joins TRBV5-4 and TRBJ2-1; 9 bases are shared with TRBD1. V gave up 0 bases and J gave up 7 bases; unmatched junction bases: 8. The germline gives CDR1 SGHNT, CDR2 YYREEE (reference sequence). The CDR3 extends over 16 amino acids.

This clonotype showed up many times. The J gene is TRBJ2-1, the V gene TRBV7-3; D possibly uses TRBD1 or TRBD2 (5 bases each). Germline V lookup: CDR1 SGHTA, CDR2 FQGTGA. The CDR3 spans 13 residues. The V and J ends lost 3 bases and 5 bases respectively, with 8 bases between them. CDR3 DNA sequence: TGTGCCAGCAGCTTGGGACCAAACAATGAGCAGTTCTTC. Protein product: CASSLGPNNEQFF.

By frequency in the sample, this clonotype is medium-sized. Germline is not matched at one junction end, which may reflect a read error. The chain is built from TRBV7-7 and TRBJ2-1; 8 nucleotides line up with TRBD1. CDR1 is SSHAT, CDR2 FNYEAQ, per germline (reference sequence). The CDR3 is 14 amino acids. CDR3 sequence reads: CASSLGQGADEQFF. CDR3 sequence (DNA): TGTGCTAGCAGCTTAGGCCAGGGGGCAGATGAGCAGTTCTTC.

This clonotype has a count of ten or more. The chain employs TRBV28 and TRBJ1-2, with 8 bases that match TRBD1. The CDR3 spans 18 residues. The ends lost 6 bases at V and 4 bases at J; junction bases unmatched: 19. Germline-derived CDR1 and CDR2 are MDHEN and SYDVKM. CDR3 in DNA: TGTGCCAGCAGCCTAATGGGGACAGGCCGGACCCGGACCTATGGCTACACCTTC. Amino acid sequence: CASSLMGTGRTRTYGYTF.

The CDR3 loop reads CSAGGTRSTEAFF. CDR3 sequence (DNA): TGCAGTGCTGGGGGAACACGGAGCACTGAAGCTTTCTTT. This chain links TRBV20-1 with TRBJ1-1; TRBD1 might be the D (5 bases). CDR1 is DFQATT, CDR2 SNEGSKA, per germline (reference sequence). The CDR3 is made up of 13 amino acids. V was trimmed by 5 bases and J by 4 bases, leaving 14 bases between them.

This clonotype was recorded many times. V usage is TRBV12-3 or TRBV12-4 and J usage is TRBJ2-2; possibly TRBD1 for D (5 bases). Trimming stripped 8 bases from V and 2 bases from J, with 12 bases between. The CDR3 length is 14 residues. As DNA, the CDR3 is TGTGCCAGCCAGGGCCTAACCAACACCGGGGAGCTGTTTTTT. Its protein is CASQGLTNTGELFF.

This clonotype ranks as medium-sized. The CDR3 DNA reads TGTGCCAGCGGATGGGGGGGCAATCAGCCCCAGCATTTT. The encoded protein is CASGWGGNQPQHF. This chain uses TRBV6-5 with TRBJ1-5, with D tentatively TRBD1 (5 bases). The CDR3 is 13 residues long. Trimming stripped 8 bases from V and 2 bases from J, with 10 bases between. Germline CDR1 reads MNHEY; CDR2 reads SVGAGI.

This clonotype was observed at least ten times. The chain is built from TRBV3-1 and TRBJ1-3, with 8 bases lining up with TRBD1. Trimming at V came to 0 bases and at J to 0 bases, leaving 4 bases not matched to a gene. Per the germline V gene, CDR1 is LGHDT and CDR2 is YNNKEL (reference sequence). CDR3 length: 17 residues. This chain's CDR3 is CASSQDTGGSSGNTIYF. CDR3 DNA: TGTGCCAGCAGCCAAGATACAGGGGGTAGCTCTGGAAACACCATATATTTT.

The sample holds many counts of this clonotype. The V and J genes are TRBV2 and TRBJ1-3, with 7 bases matching TRBD1. Per the germline V gene, CDR1 is SNHLY and CDR2 is FYNNEI. V lost 6 bases to trimming and J lost 0 bases; unmatched junction nucleotides: 11. The CDR3 is 17 residues long. In DNA, the CDR3 is TGTGCCAGCAGGCGAATGGGACAGCAAAACTCTGGAAACACCATATATTTT. Encoded protein: CASRRMGQQNSGNTIYF.

Ten or more counts support this clonotype. The V call is TRBV5-6, the J call TRBJ1-1; D may be TRBD1 (6 bases). Germline V gene data show CDR1 as SGHDT and CDR2 as YYEEEE. V was clipped by 4 bases and J by 5 bases, with 27 bases between them. The CDR3 sequence is 18 residues long. The CDR3: CASSSFVYRDQWGTEAFF. For the CDR3, the DNA is TGTGCCAGCAGCAGCTTTGTGTACAGGGACCAATGGGGGACTGAAGCTTTCTTT.

Judged by abundance, this clonotype is medium-sized. The chain links TRBV29-1 to TRBJ2-2; D may correspond to TRBD1 or TRBD2 (5 bases each). CDR3 size: 14 residues. The germline gives CDR1 SQVTM, CDR2 ANQGSEA. V lost 5 bases to trimming and J lost 7 bases, with 17 bases between them. In nucleotides, the CDR3 is TGCAGCGTTCGAGGGGATCGGCCCGACGGGGAGCTGTTTTTT. Encoded protein: CSVRGDRPDGELFF.

This clonotype appeared many times. The rearrangement links TRBV3-1 to TRBJ2-7; tentative D call: TRBD1 (6 bases). The CDR3 spans 14 residues. The germline gives CDR1 LGHDT, CDR2 YNNKEL (reference sequence). The V gene lost 4 bases and the J gene lost 3 bases, with 13 bases spanning the gap. The CDR3 loop reads CASSPTGSIYEQYF. The CDR3 coding sequence is TGTGCCAGCAGCCCTACAGGGAGCATCTACGAGCAGTACTTC.

This clonotype was observed many times. The chain couples TRBV6-1 to TRBJ2-7, with 7 nucleotides matching TRBD1. Unmatched junction bases numbered 8, after V lost 7 bases and J lost 2 bases. Germline loops: CDR1 MNHNS, CDR2 SASEGT. The CDR3 loop spans 14 amino acids. CDR3 sequence reads: CASKTPGGPYEQYF. DNA of the CDR3: TGTGCCAGCAAAACCCCAGGGGGACCCTACGAGCAGTACTTC.

By its share, this clonotype is medium-sized (0.01 to 0.1%). The rearrangement links TRBV27 to TRBJ1-1; D is unclear. V lost 5 bases and J lost 4, with 8 bases in between. CDR3 size: 12 residues. The V gene's germline CDR1 is MNHEY and CDR2 SMNVEV (reference sequence). The CDR3 nucleotides read TGTGCCAGCAGTCCTACCGGCACTGAAGCTTTCTTT. Translating it yields CASSPTGTEAFF.

This clonotype was seen at least ten times. In DNA form, the CDR3 reads TGTGCCAGCAGGCGATCGGCTACCAACACCGGGGAGCTGTTTTTT. This gives the protein CASRRSATNTGELFF. The chain recombines TRBV12-3 or TRBV12-4 with TRBJ2-2; D ambiguous. V lost 6 bases to trimming and J lost 2 bases, with 13 bases between them. CDR3 length: 15 amino acids.

Sample share makes this clonotype medium-sized (0.01 to 0.1%). This chain connects TRBV27 to TRBJ1-2; 7 nucleotides match TRBD1. The germline V gene encodes CDR1 MNHEY and CDR2 SMNVEV (reference sequence). The J segment lost 3 bases and the V segment lost 5 bases, leaving 12 bases of the junction unmatched. The CDR3 contains 16 residues. For the CDR3, the DNA is TGTGCCAGCAGTCCCCTCTTAGGGGGCAAGGACTATGGCTACACCTTC. This sequence encodes CASSPLLGGKDYGYTF.

This clonotype has a count of ten or more. The rearrangement uses TRBV5-4 and TRBJ2-4; D gene unclear. Germline values: CDR1 SGHNT, CDR2 YYREEE (reference sequence). Trimming left V 4 bases short and J 0 bases short, with 8 bases between. The CDR3 extends over 14 amino acids. The CDR3 region has the DNA TGTGCCAGCAGCATCGATCTAGCCAAAAACATTCAGTACTTC. Translated, it gives CASSIDLAKNIQYF.